This T cell receptor beta chain is from a study of response to subunit inactivated influenza vaccine. Whole-study findings and limits: Authors suggested each seasonal influenza vaccination recruits few new T cells.

TCRdb reanalysed the RT-PCR reads using MiXCR and keeps one entry per CDR3 protein. The sample holds about 180,000 distinct CDR3 sequences, roughly a tenth seen once. Worth noting for this clonotype: As yet, its antigen is unknown.

Germline CDR1 SGHTA, CDR2 FQGTGA. The CDR3 contains 15 residues. V lost 5 bases and J 3 bases, leaving 17 bases between the germline ends. This TCR was recovered from a man between 45 and 75 years old who received an inactivated influenza vaccine. Sequenced material: CD8+ T cells sorted from PBMCs, taken about 24 months after vaccination. The chain is built from TRBV7-3 and TRBJ2-7, with a weak D call TRBD2 (7 bases). The CDR3 DNA sequence: TGTGCCAGCAGCGTAGGTACAGGGAGGGGCTACGAGCAGTACTTC. This sequence encodes CASSVGTGRGYEQYF.